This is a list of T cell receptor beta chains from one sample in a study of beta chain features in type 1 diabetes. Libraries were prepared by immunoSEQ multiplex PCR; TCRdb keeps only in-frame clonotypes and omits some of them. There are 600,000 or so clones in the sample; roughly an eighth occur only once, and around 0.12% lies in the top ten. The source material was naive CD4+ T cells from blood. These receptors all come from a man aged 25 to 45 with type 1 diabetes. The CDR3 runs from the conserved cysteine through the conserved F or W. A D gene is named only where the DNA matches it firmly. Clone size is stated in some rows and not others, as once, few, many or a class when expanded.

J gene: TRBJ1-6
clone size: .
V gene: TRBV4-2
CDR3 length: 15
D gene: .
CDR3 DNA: TGTGCCAGCAGCCCCTTGGGGGAGGGTAATTCACCCCTCCACTTT
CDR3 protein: CASSPLGEGNSPLHF

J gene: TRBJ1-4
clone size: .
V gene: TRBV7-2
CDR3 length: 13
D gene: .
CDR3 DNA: TGTGCCAGCAGCGCCGGGGGTAATGAAAAACTGTTTTTT
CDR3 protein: CASSAGGNEKLFF

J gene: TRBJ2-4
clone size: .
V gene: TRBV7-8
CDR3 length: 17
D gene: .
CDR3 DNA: TGTGCCAGCAGCTCTCAGGCGGGCGGTGGCCGGCAAAACATTCAGTACTTC
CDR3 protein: CASSSQAGGGRQNIQYF

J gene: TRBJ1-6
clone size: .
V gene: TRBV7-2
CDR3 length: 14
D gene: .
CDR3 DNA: TGTGCCAGCAGGGACTATCCCGATAATTCACCCCTCCACTTT
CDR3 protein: CASRDYPDNSPLHF

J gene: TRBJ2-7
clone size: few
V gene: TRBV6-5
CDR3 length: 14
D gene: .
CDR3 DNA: TGTGCCAGCAGTTCCGATGGGCTGAGTTTCGAGCAGTACTTC
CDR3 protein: CASSSDGLSFEQYF

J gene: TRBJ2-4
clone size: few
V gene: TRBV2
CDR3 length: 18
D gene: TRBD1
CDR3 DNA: TGTGCCAGCACTCCCTGGCAGGGGGATACCGGGCCCAAAAACATTCAGTACTTC
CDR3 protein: CASTPWQGDTGPKNIQYF

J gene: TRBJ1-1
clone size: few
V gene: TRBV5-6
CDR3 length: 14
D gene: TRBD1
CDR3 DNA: TGTGCCAGCAACGCGGGACAGCAGAACACTGAAGCTTTCTTT
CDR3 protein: CASNAGQQNTEAFF

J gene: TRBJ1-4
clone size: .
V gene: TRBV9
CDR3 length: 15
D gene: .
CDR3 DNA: TGTGCCAGCAGCTCAGGGTTGGTCCCGAATGAAAAACTGTTTTTT
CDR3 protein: CASSSGLVPNEKLFF

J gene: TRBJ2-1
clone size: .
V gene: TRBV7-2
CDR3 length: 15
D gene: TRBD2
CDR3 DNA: TGTGCCAGCAGCTTGGGAGGGACTTCCTACAATGAGCAGTTCTTC
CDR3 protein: CASSLGGTSYNEQFF

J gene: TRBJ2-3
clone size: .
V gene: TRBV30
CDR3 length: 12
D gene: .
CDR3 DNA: TGTGCCTGGAGTGTACTAGGTAATACGCAGTATTTT
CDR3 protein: CAWSVLGNTQYF

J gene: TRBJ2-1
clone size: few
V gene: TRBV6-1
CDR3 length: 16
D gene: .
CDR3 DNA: TGTGCCAGCAGTGAAATGAGCCAACTGGTCTACAATGAGCAGTTCTTC
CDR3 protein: CASSEMSQLVYNEQFF

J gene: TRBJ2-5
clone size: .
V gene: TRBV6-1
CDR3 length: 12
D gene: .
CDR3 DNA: TGTGCCGCAGGGTACGGTCAAGAGACCCAGTACTTC
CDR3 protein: CAAGYGQETQYF

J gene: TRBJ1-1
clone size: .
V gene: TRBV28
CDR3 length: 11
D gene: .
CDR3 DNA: TGTGCCAGCAGTTCCCCGATTGAAGCTTTCTTT
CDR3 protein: CASSSPIEAFF

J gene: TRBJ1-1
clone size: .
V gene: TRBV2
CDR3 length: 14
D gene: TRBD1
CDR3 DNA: TGTGCCAGCACCCGAGACAGGGTCGGCACTGAAGCTTTCTTT
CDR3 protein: CASTRDRVGTEAFF

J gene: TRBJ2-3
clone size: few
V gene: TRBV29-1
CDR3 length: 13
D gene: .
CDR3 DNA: TGCAGCGTTGCACCGTCCCCTACAGATACGCAGTATTTT
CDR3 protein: CSVAPSPTDTQYF

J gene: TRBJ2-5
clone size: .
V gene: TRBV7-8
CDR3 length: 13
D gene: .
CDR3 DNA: TGTGCCAGCAGCCTAGGAGAAAAAGAGACCCAGTACTTC
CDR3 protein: CASSLGEKETQYF

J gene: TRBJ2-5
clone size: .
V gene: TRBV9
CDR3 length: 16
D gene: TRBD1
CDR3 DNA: TGTGCCAGCAGCGTATGGGGACAGGGTGGGGAGGAGACCCAGTACTTC
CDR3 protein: CASSVWGQGGEETQYF

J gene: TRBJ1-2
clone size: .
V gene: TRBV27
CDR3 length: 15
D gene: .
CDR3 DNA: TGTGCCAGCAGTTTAACCTGGACGGCAAACTATGGCTACACCTTC
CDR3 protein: CASSLTWTANYGYTF

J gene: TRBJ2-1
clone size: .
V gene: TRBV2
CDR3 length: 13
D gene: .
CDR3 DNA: TGTGCCAGCAGACCCGGACAATACAATGAGCAGTTCTTC
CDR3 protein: CASRPGQYNEQFF

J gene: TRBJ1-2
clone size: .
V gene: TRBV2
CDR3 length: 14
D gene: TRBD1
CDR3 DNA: TGTGCCAGCACCAAGACAGGGGCGGAAGGTGGCTACACCTTC
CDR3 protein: CASTKTGAEGGYTF

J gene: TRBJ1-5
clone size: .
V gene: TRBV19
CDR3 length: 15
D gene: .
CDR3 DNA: TGTGCCAGTAGTATAGGGACAGCAAACAATCAGCCCCAGCATTTT
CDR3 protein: CASSIGTANNQPQHF

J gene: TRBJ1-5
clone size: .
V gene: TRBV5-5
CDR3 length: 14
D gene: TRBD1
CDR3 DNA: TGTGCCAGCAGCTTCGACAGGGCGAATCAGCCCCAGCATTTT
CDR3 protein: CASSFDRANQPQHF

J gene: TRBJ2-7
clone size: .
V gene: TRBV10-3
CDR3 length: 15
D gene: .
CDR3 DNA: TGTGCCATCAGTCCCCGGGACACCAGCTCCTACGAGCAGTACTTC
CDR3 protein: CAISPRDTSSYEQYF

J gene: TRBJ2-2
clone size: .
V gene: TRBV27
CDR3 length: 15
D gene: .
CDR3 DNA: TGTGCCAGCACTTTCTTTACTCCGAACACCGGGGAGCTGTTTTTT
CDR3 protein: CASTFFTPNTGELFF

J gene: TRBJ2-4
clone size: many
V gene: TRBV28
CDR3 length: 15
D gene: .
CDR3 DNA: TGTGCCAGCAGTCTGGGTTCGGATGGCAAAAACATTCAGTACTTC
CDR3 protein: CASSLGSDGKNIQYF